The rows below give T cell receptor beta chains drawn from one sample of a study of CD8+CD57+ T cells in acquired aplastic anemia. TCRdb redid the calling of the reads with MiXCR, one entry per CDR3 protein. Of 400,000 to 450,000 distinct CDR3 sequences listed, 60% to 80% were seen once; the top ten hold more than 3.5%. The material sequenced was sorted CD4+, CD8+, or CD8+CD57+ T cells (not recorded which) from PBMCs. Receptors were obtained from a human donor in good health, serving as a control. The CDR3 runs from the conserved cysteine through the conserved F or W. The order of the fields is V gene, clone size, J gene, CDR3 protein. A clone size is listed for some rows: how often the clone was seen (once, few, many), or a class if it is expanded.

V: TRBV19
size: -
J: TRBJ2-7
CDR3: CASKGLASYEQYF

V: TRBV10-1
size: -
J: TRBJ2-7
CDR3: CASSVTWDGNYEQYF

V: TRBV2
size: many
J: TRBJ1-2
CDR3: CASRADRFGYTF

V: TRBV5-6
size: -
J: TRBJ2-5
CDR3: CASSIQLPHQETQYF

V: TRBV7-2
size: -
J: TRBJ2-4
CDR3: CASSQAIGDPPKNIQYF

V: TRBV7-3
size: -
J: TRBJ1-6
CDR3: CASSLGGSPLYF

V: TRBV5-5
size: -
J: TRBJ1-2
CDR3: CASSLGTGDYTF

V: TRBV7-2
size: many
J: TRBJ1-3
CDR3: CASSRGQGGGNTIYF

V: TRBV12-3/TRBV12-4
size: -
J: TRBJ1-6
CDR3: CACSLGTTNSPLHF

V: TRBV7-3
size: -
J: TRBJ1-6
CDR3: CASSRVGGGMDTQF

V: TRBV11-2
size: -
J: TRBJ2-2
CDR3: CASSLIPGQSTGELFF

V: TRBV7-6
size: -
J: TRBJ2-3
CDR3: CASNNGVARTQTLYF

V: TRBV2
size: -
J: TRBJ1-2
CDR3: CASSQGAGTGNTF

V: TRBV7-8
size: many
J: TRBJ2-7
CDR3: CASSLQGVYEYEQYF

V: TRBV7-9
size: -
J: TRBJ1-4
CDR3: CASSFRGDSNHEKLFF

V: TRBV5-1
size: -
J: TRBJ1-5
CDR3: CATSTGLAGGQPQHF

V: TRBV7-2
size: -
J: TRBJ2-5
CDR3: CASSQAARAGGQYF

V: TRBV7-8
size: -
J: TRBJ1-2
CDR3: CASSPWDSGNEQF

V: TRBV20-1
size: many
J: TRBJ2-2
CDR3: CSARPLAVNTGELFF

V: TRBV5-1
size: -
J: TRBJ1-4
CDR3: CASSLEGQPNEKLFF

V: TRBV29-1
size: -
J: TRBJ1-3
CDR3: CGPLGASGDTIYF

V: TRBV7-2
size: -
J: TRBJ2-1
CDR3: CASSLLNEQFF

V: TRBV7-2
size: many
J: TRBJ2-7
CDR3: CASSGSDRGRYEQYF

V: TRBV7-2
size: -
J: TRBJ1-1
CDR3: CASSQHNMNAEAFF

V: TRBV9
size: -
J: TRBJ1-2
CDR3: CASSVASLPNYGYTF

V: TRBV7-6
size: once
J: TRBJ1-6
CDR3: CASSREQLSPLHF

V: TRBV29-1
size: many
J: TRBJ2-7
CDR3: CSVERDRGADYEQYF

V: TRBV2
size: -
J: TRBJ1-5
CDR3: CASSVRVTGDQPQHF

V: TRBV20-1
size: many
J: TRBJ2-5
CDR3: CSADSEETQYF

V: TRBV12-3/TRBV12-4
size: once
J: TRBJ1-6
CDR3: CASSLASGTRPLHF

V: TRBV9
size: -
J: TRBJ2-7
CDR3: CASSPSGTETYEQYF

V: TRBV6-1
size: many
J: TRBJ2-5
CDR3: CASSAPGRGQETQYF

V: TRBV7-6
size: -
J: TRBJ1-1
CDR3: CASSLRAGGSEKLF

V: TRBV12-3/TRBV12-4
size: -
J: TRBJ1-6
CDR3: CATTPPGGDSPLHF

V: TRBV5-1
size: -
J: TRBJ2-3
CDR3: CASSPGEDRGTDTQYF

V: TRBV11-1
size: -
J: TRBJ2-1
CDR3: CASSLAPGSYNEQFF

V: TRBV5-1
size: -
J: TRBJ2-7
CDR3: CASSLSPVEFYEQYF

V: TRBV25-1
size: -
J: TRBJ2-3
CDR3: CASSFEGGPYAQYF

V: TRBV5-4
size: -
J: TRBJ2-7
CDR3: CASSGRDREYF

V: TRBV7-9
size: once
J: TRBJ1-1
CDR3: CASSLRENAQAFF

V: TRBV7-2
size: -
J: TRBJ1-1
CDR3: CASSLEGEKTESYF

V: TRBV7-2
size: -
J: -
CDR3: CASTSDRLGYTF

V: TRBV5-6
size: -
J: TRBJ2-7
CDR3: CASSLRYATAYEQYF

V: TRBV7-2
size: once
J: TRBJ2-7
CDR3: CASSLAGHEQYF

V: TRBV20-1
size: -
J: TRBJ1-5
CDR3: CSARAGGQGTHSNQPQHF

V: TRBV7-2
size: -
J: TRBJ1-2
CDR3: CASSSSKGGYGFSF

V: TRBV20-1
size: -
J: TRBJ1-2
CDR3: CSARDQSTNYGYTF

V: TRBV24-1
size: -
J: TRBJ1-5
CDR3: CASSDDRTGYDTEHF

V: TRBV7-7
size: many
J: TRBJ1-5
CDR3: CASSRDRDQPQHF

V: TRBV9
size: -
J: TRBJ1-4
CDR3: CASSVDSGYEQHF

V: TRBV9
size: many
J: TRBJ2-5
CDR3: CASSPMGSGPISQYF

V: TRBV27
size: -
J: TRBJ2-4
CDR3: CASRTGGNIQYF

V: TRBV12-3/TRBV12-4
size: -
J: TRBJ1-2
CDR3: CAGSAIYGYTF

V: TRBV15
size: -
J: TRBJ1-5
CDR3: CATRMDSNQPEHF

V: TRBV6-5
size: -
J: TRBJ1-4
CDR3: CASRDAGAGEKLFF

V: TRBV6-2/TRBV6-3
size: few
J: TRBJ1-2
CDR3: CASNSARGRGQDGYTF

V: TRBV20-1
size: -
J: TRBJ2-5
CDR3: CSAKGAGGYETQYF

V: TRBV6-1
size: -
J: TRBJ2-7
CDR3: CASSASSSGMSYEQYF

V: TRBV6-2/TRBV6-3
size: many
J: TRBJ1-2
CDR3: CASSRTPGGGGYTF

V: TRBV19
size: -
J: TRBJ1-6
CDR3: CASSIARSTTPLHF